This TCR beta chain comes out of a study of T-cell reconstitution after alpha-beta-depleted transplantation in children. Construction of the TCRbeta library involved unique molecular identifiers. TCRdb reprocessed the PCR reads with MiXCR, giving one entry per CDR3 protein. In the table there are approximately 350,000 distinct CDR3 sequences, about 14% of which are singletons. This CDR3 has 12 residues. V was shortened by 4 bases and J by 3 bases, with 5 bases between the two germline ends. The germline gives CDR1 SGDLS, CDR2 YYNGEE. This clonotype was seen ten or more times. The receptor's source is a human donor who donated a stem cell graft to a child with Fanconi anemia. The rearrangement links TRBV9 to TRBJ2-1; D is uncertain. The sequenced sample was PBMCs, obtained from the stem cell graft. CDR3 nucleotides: TGTGCCAGCAGCAGGGTCTACAATGAGCAGTTCTTC. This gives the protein CASSRVYNEQFF.